Presented here are 6 T cell receptor beta chains from one specimen sequenced in a study of OX40 agonist ivuxolimab in advanced cancers. Assay used: immunoSEQ multiplex PCR; TCRdb lists only in-frame clones, some missing. The sample holds around 71,000 clones; about 88% are singletons and the top ten take roughly 0.99%. The sample here was CD4+ or CD8+ T cells sorted from blood, taken in a trial of the OX40 agonist ivuxolimab. The origin of the receptors is an adult with an advanced solid tumor such as melanoma, head and neck, liver or kidney cancer.

This chain connects TRBV27 to TRBJ2-3, with a tentative D call TRBD2 (5 bases). Trimming cost V 6 bases and J 0 bases, with 13 bases left between them. CDR3 length: 15 amino acids. CDR1 is MNHEY, CDR2 SMNVEV, per germline (reference sequence). The CDR3 is CASRPQRTSTDTQYF. The CDR3 DNA reads as TGTGCCAGCAGACCGCAGCGGACTAGCACAGATACGCAGTATTTT.

V usage is TRBV5-1 and J usage is TRBJ2-3; D remains unclear. This CDR3 is built from 13 residues. The germline V gene encodes CDR1 SGHRS and CDR2 YFSETQ. V was clipped by 6 bases and J by 2 bases, with 10 bases between them. CDR3 loop: CASKGIITDTQYF. Written as DNA, the CDR3 is TGCGCCAGCAAGGGTATCATCACAGATACGCAGTATTTT.

J is TRBJ2-7 and V is TRBV10-3; 7 bases fit TRBD1. The CDR3 spans 12 residues. CDR1 and CDR2 from the germline V gene are ENHRY and SYGVKD. V trimming: 10 bases; J trimming: 6 bases; junction bases outside the gene matches: 9. The CDR3 protein is CATTGNSFEQYF. CDR3 DNA: TGTGCCACGACAGGGAACTCGTTCGAGCAGTACTTC.

This chain uses TRBV28 with TRBJ2-1, with 8 bases aligning to TRBD1. This CDR3 has 17 amino acids. The V and J ends lost 4 bases and 1 base, in that order; junction bases with no gene match: 9. CDR1 is MDHEN, CDR2 SYDVKM, per germline. The CDR3: CASSSYWTGMSYNEQFF. The CDR3 coding sequence is TGTGCCAGCAGTTCCTACTGGACAGGGATGTCCTACAATGAGCAGTTCTTC. Looking up the rest from reference TRBV28 and TRBJ2-1 gives the full variable domain: DVKVTQSSRYLVKRTGEKVFLECVQDMDHENMFWYRQDPGLGLRLIYFSYDVKMKEKGDIPEGYSVSREKKERFSLILESASTNQTSMYLCASSSYWTGMSYNEQFFGPGTRLTVL.

The chain is built from TRBV2 and TRBJ2-1; 8 nucleotides match TRBD1. Germline values: CDR1 SNHLY, CDR2 FYNNEI. V shed 5 bases, J shed 0 bases, and the junction held 3 bases outside the gene matches. This CDR3 contains 15 residues. The CDR3 nucleotides are TGTGCCAGCAGTTCCAGGGGGCTCTCCTACAATGAGCAGTTCTTC. Translation: CASSSRGLSYNEQFF.

J is TRBJ2-1 and V is TRBV11-3; D gene unclear. The CDR3 loop spans 11 amino acids. Trimming took off 5 bases at V and 10 bases at J, with 9 bases between the two ends. Germline values: CDR1 SGHNT, CDR2 YENEEA. The CDR3 DNA sequence: TGTGCCAGCAGCAATTATGGGGAGCAGTTCTTC. Translated: CASSNYGEQFF.